The present T cell receptor beta chain was sequenced within a study of neurological immune-mediated disorders. The cDNA was synthesized by 5'RACE incorporating 10-nucleotide random UMIs. Every sequencing run generated over 170 million TCR-beta sequences from 15-18 subjects. MiXCR, run by TCRdb on the 5' RACE reads, gives a single entry per CDR3 protein. Found here are more than 95,000 distinct CDR3 sequences, under 14% of them singletons; the top ten hold around 3.3%. Specified time point: longitudinal time-point 3. V gave up 11 bases and J gave up 7 bases; unmatched junction bases: 1. CDR3 length: 10 residues. The table lists this clonotype with many counts.

V gene TRBV12-3 or TRBV12-4 combines with J gene TRBJ2-3; 9 bases align to TRBD2. Sequencing was carried out using PBMCs. The origin of this receptor is a female donor with HTLV-1-associated myelopathy (HAM/TSP). DNA for the CDR3: TGTGCCGCGGGGGGGAATACGCAGTATTTT. It yields the protein CAAGGNTQYF.